What follows are 20 T cell receptor beta chains derived from one specimen sequenced in a study of CD8 T cells in ankylosing spondylitis. Points from the study as a whole: Characteristic of ankylosing spondylitis blood, it appeared, was a TCR beta motif comprising several highly homologous variants.

Each CDR3 protein is one row after TCRdb ran MiXCR on the 5' RACE reads. This sample has hundreds of thousands of distinct CDR3 sequences; 12% occur once, and the top ten carry approximately 6.2%. What these receptors recognize is not known. The sequenced sample consisted of blood, either unsorted or a sorted T cell fraction (not recorded which). These receptors all come from a male donor with ankylosing spondylitis.

The table lists this clonotype with a few counts. The CDR3 nucleotides are TGCAGCGTTGAAGTAGATAGGGACAGCACTGAAGCTTTCTTT. Translated: CSVEVDRDSTEAFF. The chain is built from TRBV29-1 and TRBJ1-1, with 7 bases identical to TRBD1. There are 14 residues in the CDR3. J was trimmed by 4 bases and V by 1 base; bases with no gene match: 6. Germline loops: CDR1 SQVTM, CDR2 ANQGSEA.

This clonotype has only a few counts. The gene calls are TRBV20-1 and TRBJ2-3, with TRBD2 as a possible D gene (6 bases). Trimming stripped 3 bases from V and 5 bases from J, with 15 bases between. The CDR3 covers 14 residues. Per germline, CDR1 DFQATT and CDR2 SNEGSKA (reference sequence). The CDR3 here is CSARDQRAIDTQYF. The CDR3 bases are TGCAGTGCTAGGGACCAGCGGGCAATAGATACGCAGTATTTT.

This clonotype was observed at least ten times. The J gene is TRBJ2-4, the V gene TRBV20-1; no clear D gene. Trimming left V 7 bases short and J 0 bases short, with 10 bases between. CDR3 length equals 13 residues. Looked up from germline, CDR1 is DFQATT and CDR2 is SNEGSKA (reference sequence). The CDR3 reads CSVKLLAKNIQYF. The CDR3 DNA is TGCAGTGTGAAGCTGCTAGCCAAAAACATTCAGTACTTC.

V usage is TRBV18 and J usage is TRBJ2-7; D remains unclear. V lost 2 bases to trimming and J lost 5 bases, with 19 bases between them. The CDR3 consists of 16 residues. Looked up from germline, CDR1 is KGHSH and CDR2 is LQKENI. The DNA of the CDR3 is TGTGCCAGCTCACCAGAGACGGATGACCTTTTCAACGAGCAGTACTTC. Translation: CASSPETDDLFNEQYF.

This clonotype was observed a handful of times. V gene TRBV4-2 combines with J gene TRBJ2-3; D remains unclear. The germline gives CDR1 LGHNA, CDR2 YNFKEQ. The CDR3 is made up of 15 amino acids. V was cut by 2 bases and J by 3 bases, with 12 bases left in between. The CDR3 DNA follows: TGTGCCAGCAGCCAATCCGAGAGTGTGACAGATACGCAGTATTTT. It is translated as CASSQSESVTDTQYF.

This clonotype came up a few times. The rearrangement links TRBV18 to TRBJ1-6; a possible D gene is TRBD1 (5 bases). Germline CDR1 reads KGHSH; CDR2 reads LQKENI. Trimming shortened V by 5 bases and J by 8 bases, and 7 bases separated the two germline ends. The CDR3 loop spans 12 amino acids. The CDR3 protein is CASSTRDSPLHF. CDR3 nucleotides: TGTGCCAGCTCAACCAGGGATTCACCCCTCCACTTT.

This chain joins TRBV6-1 and TRBJ1-5; possibly TRBD1 for D (5 bases). V lost 0 bases and J 6 bases, leaving 18 bases between the germline ends. The CDR3 contains 17 residues. From germline, CDR1 is MNHNS and CDR2 SASEGT. CDR3 loop: CASSEARWQGRGQPQHF. In nucleotides, the CDR3 is TGTGCCAGCAGTGAAGCCCGATGGCAGGGCCGGGGTCAGCCCCAGCATTTT.

V and J are TRBV20-1 and TRBJ2-1; D is possibly TRBD2 (6 bases). The ends were cut back, 7 bases at V and 5 bases at J, with 21 bases in the middle. The CDR3 is made up of 15 amino acids. Germline CDR1 and CDR2: DFQATT and SNEGSKA (reference sequence). CDR3 DNA sequence: TGCAGTGGCCCCGGAGGGGCTCCTTACGACAATGAGCAGTTCTTC. It encodes CSGPGGAPYDNEQFF.

There are many counts of this clonotype. J is TRBJ2-1 and V is TRBV12-5; TRBD2 matches at 14 bases. The trim removed 9 bases at V and 2 bases at J, leaving 9 bases unmatched. From germline, CDR1 is LGHNT and CDR2 FRNRAP. There are 17 residues in the CDR3. The CDR3 loop reads CASTGTSGRVAYNEQFF. The CDR3 DNA is TGTGCTAGCACCGGGACTAGCGGGAGAGTCGCCTACAATGAGCAGTTCTTC.

The chain couples TRBV10-3 to TRBJ2-1; D unclear. The germline gives CDR1 ENHRY, CDR2 SYGVKD. V gave up 3 bases and J gave up 10 bases, with 16 bases separating them. This CDR3 contains 14 residues. The CDR3 here is CAISDFSTASEQFF. As DNA, the CDR3 is TGTGCCATCAGTGACTTCTCTACAGCGTCGGAGCAGTTCTTC.

This clonotype was observed at least ten times. The chain recombines TRBV12-3 or TRBV12-4 with TRBJ2-1; tentatively, D is TRBD1 (5 bases). V was shortened by 2 bases and J by 4 bases, with 12 bases between the two germline ends. This CDR3 is 15 amino acids long. The CDR3 protein is CASSLKGKTYNEQFF. DNA for the CDR3: TGTGCCAGCAGTTTAAAGGGGAAGACTTACAATGAGCAGTTCTTC.

This clonotype has a handful of counts. The CDR3 here is CASSPGVAPLEQYF. The DNA of the CDR3 is TGTGCCAGCTCACCCGGGGTGGCACCTCTTGAGCAGTACTTC. The J gene is TRBJ2-7, the V gene TRBV18, with D possibly TRBD2 on 5 matching bases. V gave up 3 bases and J gave up 7 bases, with 16 bases separating them. This CDR3 spans 14 amino acids. CDR1 is KGHSH and CDR2 is LQKENI in the germline V gene.

V and J are TRBV19 and TRBJ2-3; 10 bases map to TRBD2. Germline assignment: CDR1 LNHDA and CDR2 SQIVND (reference sequence). Trimming removed 3 bases from V and 2 bases from J; junction bases left unmatched: 5. This CDR3 contains 16 residues. The CDR3 reads CASSMIAGGSTDTQYF. CDR3 DNA: TGTGCCAGTAGTATGATAGCGGGAGGATCCACAGATACGCAGTATTTT.

The chain couples TRBV19 to TRBJ1-2; D ambiguous. This CDR3 comprises 14 residues. CDR1 and CDR2 from the germline V gene are LNHDA and SQIVND (reference sequence). Trimming took 3 bases from V and 0 from J, leaving 8 bases between them. CDR3 coding DNA: TGTGCCAGTAGTATCCAGGCTGCTAACTATGGCTACACCTTC. Translation: CASSIQAANYGYTF. The entire variable domain, with the rest obtained from reference TRBV19 and TRBJ1-2, is as follows: DGGITQSPKYLFRKEGQNVTLSCEQNLNHDAMYWYRQDPGQGLRLIYYSQIVNDFQKGDIAEGYSVSREKKESFPLTVTSAQKNPTAFYLCASSIQAANYGYTFGSGTRLTVV.

In this sample, this clonotype turned up a few times. The chain employs TRBV4-2 and TRBJ2-2, with TRBD2 matching over 14 bases. The V gene's germline CDR1 is LGHNA and CDR2 YNFKEQ. This CDR3 has 16 residues. The V gene end was trimmed by 3 bases and the J gene end by 5 bases; junction bases not matched to a gene: 2. This chain's CDR3 is CASSHGTSGRTGELFF. CDR3 nucleotides: TGTGCCAGCAGCCACGGGACTAGCGGGAGAACCGGGGAGCTGTTTTTT.

The chain is built from TRBV4-2 and TRBJ2-3, with 7 bases aligning to TRBD2. The CDR3 consists of 16 residues. Germline lookup yields CDR1 LGHNA and CDR2 YNFKEQ. The trim removed 3 bases at V and 2 bases at J, leaving 8 bases unmatched. As DNA, the CDR3 is TGTGCCAGCAGCCAGGCAGCGGGGCCCTACACAGATACGCAGTATTTT. It codes for CASSQAAGPYTDTQYF.

This clonotype showed up just a few times. V usage is TRBV5-1 and J usage is TRBJ1-4; D unresolved. The germline V gene has CDR1 SGHRS and CDR2 YFSETQ. The CDR3 covers 14 residues. The V end lost 4 bases, the J end lost 8 bases, and 15 bases lay between the germline ends. CDR3 amino acids: CASSQAQLGEKLFF. The CDR3 DNA is TGCGCCAGCAGCCAAGCACAGCTGGGGGAAAAACTGTTTTTT.

This clonotype was detected only a few times. The V gene is TRBV9, the J gene TRBJ2-5, with TRBD2 matching over 12 bases. CDR3 length: 15 amino acids. The V gene end was trimmed by 0 bases and the J gene end by 5 bases; junction bases not matched to a gene: 2. Germline-derived CDR1 and CDR2 are SGDLS and YYNGEE. CDR3 loop: CASSVAGLAGETQYF. The CDR3 nucleotides are TGTGCCAGCAGCGTAGCGGGACTAGCGGGTGAGACCCAGTACTTC.

This clonotype appeared many times. The chain is built from TRBV12-3 or TRBV12-4 and TRBJ2-2, with D unresolved. The CDR3 is 13 residues long. V lost 6 bases to trimming and J lost 7 bases, with 12 bases between them. CDR3 coding DNA: TGTGCCAGCAGCCCCTCCGGCTTCGGGGAGCTGTTTTTT. It translates to CASSPSGFGELFF.

The chain recombines TRBV2 with TRBJ2-5, with 7 bases matching TRBD2. The germline gives CDR1 SNHLY, CDR2 FYNNEI. The CDR3 is 16 residues long. The V gene end was trimmed by 6 bases and the J gene end by 2 bases; junction bases not matched to a gene: 12. The CDR3, as DNA: TGTGCCAGCAGGACCCCCCTCGGACTAGAACAAGAGACCCAGTACTTC. It specifies CASRTPLGLEQETQYF.